The rows below give T cell receptor beta chains drawn from one sample of a study of molecular identifiers for immune sequencing clone quantification. TCRdb analysed the PCR reads with MiXCR anew, one entry per CDR3 protein. The data show 85,000 to 90,000 distinct CDR3 sequences, roughly 23% seen once. The specimen sequenced was naive CD8+ T cells from blood, with Jurkat cell RNA spiked in. Source of these receptors: a human donor in good health. Some libraries in this study had Jurkat cell RNA spiked in. Both conserved end residues are part of each CDR3. Each record gives: J gene, clone size, V gene, D gene, CDR3 DNA, CDR3 protein. A D gene is named only where the DNA matches it firmly. Clone size, where shown, is once, few, many, or a class for clones that have expanded.

j_call: TRBJ2-1; clone_size: NA; v_call: TRBV7-9; d_call: NA; cdr3_nt: TGTGCCAGCAGCGACGGTGGGGGTGAGCAGTTCTTC; cdr3_aa: CASSDGGGEQFF
j_call: TRBJ1-1; clone_size: few; v_call: TRBV7-8; d_call: NA; cdr3_nt: TGTGCCAGCAGCTTACGTCTTAGGGGATTGAACACTGAAGCTTTCTTT; cdr3_aa: CASSLRLRGLNTEAFF
j_call: TRBJ2-3; clone_size: NA; v_call: TRBV11-2; d_call: TRBD2; cdr3_nt: TGTGCCAGCAGCTTAATGGCGGGGGGATCGGGAGATACGCAGTATTTT; cdr3_aa: CASSLMAGGSGDTQYF
j_call: TRBJ2-7; clone_size: few; v_call: TRBV9; d_call: TRBD2; cdr3_nt: TGTGCCAGCAGCGGGGGACTAGCGGGAGACTACGAGCAGTACTTC; cdr3_aa: CASSGGLAGDYEQYF
j_call: TRBJ2-5; clone_size: NA; v_call: TRBV29-1; d_call: NA; cdr3_nt: TGCAGCGCAAACGGCTTCCCCTCTTCGTACCAAGAGACCCAGTACTTC; cdr3_aa: CSANGFPSSYQETQYF
j_call: TRBJ2-5; clone_size: few; v_call: TRBV13; d_call: TRBD2; cdr3_nt: TGTGCCAGCAGCTCCACGAGCGGGAGGCTAGGGGAGACCCAGTACTTC; cdr3_aa: CASSSTSGRLGETQYF
j_call: TRBJ2-1; clone_size: few; v_call: TRBV6-2/TRBV6-3; d_call: TRBD2; cdr3_nt: TGTGCCACCCTCACGCGGGGGGCGCCCGGTGAGCAGTTCTTC; cdr3_aa: CATLTRGAPGEQFF
j_call: TRBJ2-3; clone_size: few; v_call: TRBV24-1; d_call: TRBD1; cdr3_nt: TGTGCCACCAGCCAGGGACAGTCTAGCACAGATACGCAGTATTTT; cdr3_aa: CATSQGQSSTDTQYF
j_call: TRBJ2-1; clone_size: few; v_call: TRBV7-2; d_call: TRBD2; cdr3_nt: TGTGCCAGCAGCACCAATTTGCGGGGGGGCTCCTACAATGAGCAGTTCTTC; cdr3_aa: CASSTNLRGGSYNEQFF
j_call: TRBJ2-7; clone_size: many; v_call: TRBV29-1; d_call: TRBD2; cdr3_nt: TGCAGCGTTGAAGATCCGCTAGCGGAGACCTACGAGCAGTACTTC; cdr3_aa: CSVEDPLAETYEQYF
j_call: TRBJ2-7; clone_size: many; v_call: TRBV19; d_call: NA; cdr3_nt: TGTGCCAGCCGAGATGCCTACGAGCAGTACTTC; cdr3_aa: CASRDAYEQYF
j_call: TRBJ2-6; clone_size: many; v_call: TRBV12-3/TRBV12-4; d_call: NA; cdr3_nt: TGTGCCAGCAGTTTAGCTGACTCTGGGGCCAACGTCCTGACTTTC; cdr3_aa: CASSLADSGANVLTF
j_call: TRBJ1-2; clone_size: many; v_call: TRBV30; d_call: NA; cdr3_nt: TGTGCCTGGAAACAGGGACCAAGATCCTATGGCTACACCTTC; cdr3_aa: CAWKQGPRSYGYTF
j_call: TRBJ2-1; clone_size: few; v_call: TRBV5-1; d_call: NA; cdr3_nt: TGCGCCAGCAGCTCCTCAACAGTGCTCTACAATGAGCAGTTCTTC; cdr3_aa: CASSSSTVLYNEQFF
j_call: TRBJ2-1; clone_size: NA; v_call: TRBV20-1; d_call: NA; cdr3_nt: TGCAGTGCAGACTCCGGGACTGGCGGTACCTACAATGAGCAGTTCTTC; cdr3_aa: CSADSGTGGTYNEQFF
j_call: TRBJ1-1; clone_size: many; v_call: TRBV7-9; d_call: TRBD1; cdr3_nt: TGTGCCAGCAGCTTTAGACAGGGGGCGGTGAACACTGAAGCTTTCTTT; cdr3_aa: CASSFRQGAVNTEAFF
j_call: TRBJ2-3; clone_size: many; v_call: TRBV14; d_call: TRBD2; cdr3_nt: TGTGCCAGCAGCCAATGGACTAGCGGGAGGTCAGATACGCAGTATTTT; cdr3_aa: CASSQWTSGRSDTQYF
j_call: TRBJ1-2; clone_size: NA; v_call: TRBV4-2; d_call: NA; cdr3_nt: TGTGCCAGCAGCCAAGATTTTTACTATGGCTACACCTTC; cdr3_aa: CASSQDFYYGYTF
j_call: TRBJ2-7; clone_size: few; v_call: TRBV3-1; d_call: NA; cdr3_nt: TGTGCCAGCAGCCAAGTGCTGGCCCCGTACGAGCAGTACTTC; cdr3_aa: CASSQVLAPYEQYF
j_call: TRBJ1-2; clone_size: few; v_call: TRBV2; d_call: TRBD1; cdr3_nt: TGTGCCAGCAGTGACAGGGGGGATGGCTACACCTTC; cdr3_aa: CASSDRGDGYTF
j_call: TRBJ1-5; clone_size: many; v_call: TRBV19; d_call: NA; cdr3_nt: TGTGCCAGTAGTATAGGTGGAGGTCCGCAGCCCCAGCATTTT; cdr3_aa: CASSIGGGPQPQHF
j_call: TRBJ2-3; clone_size: NA; v_call: TRBV25-1; d_call: TRBD2; cdr3_nt: TGTGCCAGCAGTGAAGGGCCCTCTAGCGGCTACACAGATACGCAGTATTTT; cdr3_aa: CASSEGPSSGYTDTQYF
j_call: TRBJ2-1; clone_size: NA; v_call: TRBV4-1; d_call: NA; cdr3_nt: TGCGCCAGCAGCCAGAGGCTGGGCAATGAGCAGTTCTTC; cdr3_aa: CASSQRLGNEQFF
j_call: TRBJ2-7; clone_size: many; v_call: TRBV6-5; d_call: TRBD1; cdr3_nt: TGTGCCAGCAGTTACTCTAGGGGGCTCGAGCAGTACTTC; cdr3_aa: CASSYSRGLEQYF
j_call: TRBJ1-1; clone_size: many; v_call: TRBV7-9; d_call: NA; cdr3_nt: TGTGCCAGCAGCTTCCCTGAAGCTTTCTTT; cdr3_aa: CASSFPEAFF
j_call: TRBJ1-1; clone_size: once; v_call: TRBV27; d_call: NA; cdr3_nt: TGTGCCACCAGGGTGGGGGCATGGACTGTAGCTTTCTTT; cdr3_aa: CATRVGAWTVAFF
j_call: TRBJ1-4; clone_size: many; v_call: TRBV6-6; d_call: TRBD1; cdr3_nt: TGTGCCAGCATGCTCCTGGGACAGTCCCCGGGGAAACTGTTTTTT; cdr3_aa: CASMLLGQSPGKLFF
j_call: TRBJ2-3; clone_size: many; v_call: TRBV2; d_call: NA; cdr3_nt: TGTGCCAGCAGTGACGCAGCCCCAAGGTACTCACCGCAGTATTTT; cdr3_aa: CASSDAAPRYSPQYF
j_call: TRBJ2-7; clone_size: many; v_call: TRBV7-9; d_call: NA; cdr3_nt: TGTGCCAGCAGCTCACCCCGGGACGAGCAGTACTTC; cdr3_aa: CASSSPRDEQYF
j_call: TRBJ2-1; clone_size: many; v_call: TRBV29-1; d_call: TRBD2; cdr3_nt: TGCAGCGTTGAAGAGCCGGGAGGGCCTGGCAATGAGCAGTTCTTC; cdr3_aa: CSVEEPGGPGNEQFF
j_call: TRBJ2-7; clone_size: NA; v_call: TRBV4-3; d_call: NA; cdr3_nt: TGCGCCAGCAGCCAAGAGGACGCCTCCTACAAGCAGTACTTC; cdr3_aa: CASSQEDASYKQYF
j_call: TRBJ2-3; clone_size: NA; v_call: TRBV2; d_call: NA; cdr3_nt: TGTGCCAGCAGTGAAGCGCTCGAGAGGGGGGATACGCAGTATTTT; cdr3_aa: CASSEALERGDTQYF
j_call: TRBJ2-3; clone_size: many; v_call: TRBV6-6; d_call: NA; cdr3_nt: TGTGCCAGCAGTTACTACCGGACTGTAACAGAGACAGATACGCAGTATTTT; cdr3_aa: CASSYYRTVTETDTQYF
j_call: TRBJ2-1; clone_size: many; v_call: TRBV6-2/TRBV6-3; d_call: NA; cdr3_nt: TGTGCCATCCAAGTTGGGAATGAGCAGTTCTTC; cdr3_aa: CAIQVGNEQFF
j_call: TRBJ2-3; clone_size: NA; v_call: TRBV3-1; d_call: TRBD2; cdr3_nt: TGTGCCAGCAGCCAAGAATCTAGCGGGGCCTGGGATACGCAGTATTTT; cdr3_aa: CASSQESSGAWDTQYF
j_call: TRBJ2-2; clone_size: few; v_call: TRBV4-1; d_call: TRBD1; cdr3_nt: TGCGCCAGCAGCCAAGAAGGGACAGGGCTCACCGGGGAGCTGTTTTTT; cdr3_aa: CASSQEGTGLTGELFF
j_call: TRBJ1-5; clone_size: many; v_call: TRBV27; d_call: NA; cdr3_nt: TGTGCCAGCGGCGGGTTGCAGCCCCAGCATTTT; cdr3_aa: CASGGLQPQHF
j_call: TRBJ1-2; clone_size: NA; v_call: TRBV11-2; d_call: NA; cdr3_nt: TGTGCCAGCAGCTTAACGGCCGATGGCTACACCTTC; cdr3_aa: CASSLTADGYTF
j_call: TRBJ2-1; clone_size: few; v_call: TRBV27; d_call: TRBD2; cdr3_nt: TGTGCCAGCAGTTTATTAGCAGTTTCGGGGGGGGGAAGCAATGAGCAGTTCTTC; cdr3_aa: CASSLLAVSGGGSNEQFF
j_call: TRBJ2-7; clone_size: NA; v_call: TRBV5-6; d_call: NA; cdr3_nt: TGTGCCAGCAGCTTGACAACCGGGACCCTGGGTTTCGAGCAGTACTTC; cdr3_aa: CASSLTTGTLGFEQYF
j_call: TRBJ2-3; clone_size: NA; v_call: TRBV6-2/TRBV6-3; d_call: TRBD2; cdr3_nt: TGTGCCAGCAGTTACTCGACAAGCGGGGGACCTGACACGCAGTATTTT; cdr3_aa: CASSYSTSGGPDTQYF
j_call: TRBJ1-1; clone_size: few; v_call: TRBV6-2/TRBV6-3; d_call: NA; cdr3_nt: TGTGCCAGCAGTCCCGGCCGCAGCCCTGAAGCTTTCTTT; cdr3_aa: CASSPGRSPEAFF
j_call: TRBJ2-1; clone_size: NA; v_call: TRBV6-5; d_call: TRBD1; cdr3_nt: TGTGCCAGCAGTAGACAGGGCTCCTACAATGAGCAGTTCTTC; cdr3_aa: CASSRQGSYNEQFF
j_call: TRBJ2-7; clone_size: NA; v_call: TRBV5-1; d_call: NA; cdr3_nt: TGCGCCAGCGCGGCGAAAACGGGTTCCGAGCAGTACTTC; cdr3_aa: CASAAKTGSEQYF
j_call: TRBJ2-3; clone_size: many; v_call: TRBV30; d_call: NA; cdr3_nt: TGTGCCTGGAGTGTCGCCACAGATACGCAGTATTTT; cdr3_aa: CAWSVATDTQYF
j_call: TRBJ2-6; clone_size: NA; v_call: TRBV14; d_call: NA; cdr3_nt: TGTGCCAGCAGCCACCCGGGCAGGGGTAGGCCTGGGGCCAACGTCCTGACTTTC; cdr3_aa: CASSHPGRGRPGANVLTF
j_call: TRBJ2-7; clone_size: NA; v_call: TRBV6-2/TRBV6-3; d_call: TRBD1; cdr3_nt: TGTGCCAGCAGTTACGAGACAGGGGGCTACGAGCAGTACTTC; cdr3_aa: CASSYETGGYEQYF
j_call: TRBJ2-7; clone_size: many; v_call: TRBV4-3; d_call: NA; cdr3_nt: TGCGCCAGCAGCCAAGATATAGGCGGTTACGAGCAGTACTTC; cdr3_aa: CASSQDIGGYEQYF
j_call: TRBJ1-5; clone_size: many; v_call: TRBV20-1; d_call: NA; cdr3_nt: TGCAGTGCTAGAGGACAAGGCTTGAGCAATCAGCCCCAGCATTTT; cdr3_aa: CSARGQGLSNQPQHF
j_call: TRBJ2-7; clone_size: once; v_call: TRBV5-6; d_call: NA; cdr3_nt: TGTGCCAGCAGCTGGTACCAACAGGATTCAGGGTCCTACGAGCAGTACTTC; cdr3_aa: CASSWYQQDSGSYEQYF
j_call: TRBJ2-6; clone_size: NA; v_call: TRBV19; d_call: NA; cdr3_nt: TGTGCCAGTAGTATAGTCCCCGTCCAGTCGTCTGGGGCCCCCGTCCTGACTTTC; cdr3_aa: CASSIVPVQSSGAPVLTF
j_call: TRBJ2-7; clone_size: few; v_call: TRBV28; d_call: NA; cdr3_nt: TGTGCCAGCACGGGGGCGGGCCTCTACGAGCAGTACTTC; cdr3_aa: CASTGAGLYEQYF
j_call: TRBJ2-3; clone_size: few; v_call: TRBV6-1; d_call: NA; cdr3_nt: TGTGCCAGCAGTATCCGGCGGTCGACTAGCACAGATACGCAGTATTTT; cdr3_aa: CASSIRRSTSTDTQYF
j_call: TRBJ1-4; clone_size: many; v_call: TRBV4-1; d_call: NA; cdr3_nt: TGCGCCAGCAGCCAAGTTGCAGGGGCGTCTGAAAAACTGTTTTTT; cdr3_aa: CASSQVAGASEKLFF